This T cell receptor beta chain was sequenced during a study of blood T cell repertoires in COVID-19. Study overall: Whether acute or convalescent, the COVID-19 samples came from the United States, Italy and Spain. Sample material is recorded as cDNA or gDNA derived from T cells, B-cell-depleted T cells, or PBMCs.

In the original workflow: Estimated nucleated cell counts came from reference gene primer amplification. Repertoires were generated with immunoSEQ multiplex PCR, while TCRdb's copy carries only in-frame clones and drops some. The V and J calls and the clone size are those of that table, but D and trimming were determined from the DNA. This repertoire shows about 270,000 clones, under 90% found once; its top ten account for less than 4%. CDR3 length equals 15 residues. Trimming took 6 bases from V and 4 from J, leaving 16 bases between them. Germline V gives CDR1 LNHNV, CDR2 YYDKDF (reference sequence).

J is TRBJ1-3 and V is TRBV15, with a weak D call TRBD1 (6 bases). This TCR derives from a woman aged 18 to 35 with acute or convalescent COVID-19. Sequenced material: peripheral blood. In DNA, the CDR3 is TGTGCCACCAGTCCTTTGGGGGCGACCGGAAACACCATATATTTT. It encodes CATSPLGATGNTIYF.